A selection of T cell receptor beta chains follows, all from one sample in a study of radiation and T cells in renal cell carcinoma. Repertoires were generated with immunoSEQ multiplex PCR, while TCRdb's copy carries only in-frame clones and drops some. The sample shows tens of thousands of clones, roughly four fifths of them seen only once. The sample here was blood, taken from a patient whose treatment included radiotherapy and nephrectomy. The receptor source for this set is a man in his sixties with renal cell carcinoma. The CDR3 runs from the conserved cysteine through the conserved F or W. The D gene is left open where the match is weak. Not all rows give a size; the values are once, few, many and, for expanded clones, a class.

v_call: TRBV5-1; d_call: .; j_call: TRBJ1-1; cdr3_length: 14; clone_size: .; cdr3_nt: TGCGCCAGCACGGCGGGCAGTGGCAACACTGAAGCTTTCTTT; cdr3_aa: CASTAGSGNTEAFF
v_call: TRBV4-3; d_call: .; j_call: TRBJ1-2; cdr3_length: 13; clone_size: once; cdr3_nt: TGCGCCAGCAGCCAAGATCAGGGCCTCCCGGGGACCTTC; cdr3_aa: CASSQDQGLPGTF
v_call: TRBV5-1; d_call: TRBD2; j_call: TRBJ2-5; cdr3_length: 19; clone_size: .; cdr3_nt: TGCGCCAGCAGCTCCACTTGGACTAGCGGGAGGTGGGGGTCGGAGACCCAGTACTTC; cdr3_aa: CASSSTWTSGRWGSETQYF
v_call: TRBV19; d_call: .; j_call: TRBJ1-5; cdr3_length: 14; clone_size: .; cdr3_nt: TGTGCCAGTAGTCCCCGGGGGCGAAATCAGCCCCAGCATTTT; cdr3_aa: CASSPRGRNQPQHF
v_call: TRBV30; d_call: .; j_call: TRBJ1-1; cdr3_length: 13; clone_size: few; cdr3_nt: TGTGCCTGTTCCGGGACGGGGAACACTGAAGCTTTCTTT; cdr3_aa: CACSGTGNTEAFF
v_call: TRBV15; d_call: .; j_call: TRBJ1-2; cdr3_length: 15; clone_size: .; cdr3_nt: TGTGCCACCAGCGGGTCACCAGGGGCTAACTATGGCTACACCTTC; cdr3_aa: CATSGSPGANYGYTF
v_call: TRBV19; d_call: TRBD1; j_call: TRBJ1-2; cdr3_length: 15; clone_size: .; cdr3_nt: TGTGCCAGTAGTATGGTAACAGGGGCCAACTATGGCTACACCTTC; cdr3_aa: CASSMVTGANYGYTF
v_call: TRBV18; d_call: .; j_call: TRBJ1-4; cdr3_length: 16; clone_size: few; cdr3_nt: TGTGCCAGCTCACCACAGGGGGGACCAACTAATGAAAAACTGTTTTTT; cdr3_aa: CASSPQGGPTNEKLFF
v_call: TRBV7-2; d_call: .; j_call: TRBJ2-2; cdr3_length: 15; clone_size: few; cdr3_nt: TGTGCCAGCAGCTTAGATTTTGGGAGCACCGGGGAGCTGTTTTTT; cdr3_aa: CASSLDFGSTGELFF
v_call: TRBV5-4; d_call: .; j_call: TRBJ1-2; cdr3_length: 16; clone_size: .; cdr3_nt: TGTGCCAGCAGCTTGGCAACGGCGGGGAAGGCCTATGGCTACACCTTC; cdr3_aa: CASSLATAGKAYGYTF
v_call: TRBV4-3; d_call: .; j_call: TRBJ2-2; cdr3_length: 17; clone_size: .; cdr3_nt: TGCGCCAGCAGCCAAGATACACCTCCGGTCTACACCGGGGAGCTGTTTTTT; cdr3_aa: CASSQDTPPVYTGELFF
v_call: TRBV11-1; d_call: .; j_call: TRBJ1-2; cdr3_length: 13; clone_size: many; cdr3_nt: TGTGCCAGCAGCTTCGCGACGTCCTATGGCTACACCTTC; cdr3_aa: CASSFATSYGYTF
v_call: TRBV9; d_call: .; j_call: TRBJ1-6; cdr3_length: 13; clone_size: medium-sized; cdr3_nt: TGTGCCAGCAGCGTAGCGCCTAATTCACCCCTCCACTTT; cdr3_aa: CASSVAPNSPLHF
v_call: TRBV6-4; d_call: .; j_call: TRBJ2-1; cdr3_length: 13; clone_size: .; cdr3_nt: TGTGCCAGCAGCTCGGAGTGGGGGCGTGAGCAGTTCTTC; cdr3_aa: CASSSEWGREQFF
v_call: TRBV11-3; d_call: .; j_call: TRBJ2-5; cdr3_length: 14; clone_size: once; cdr3_nt: TGTGCCAGCAGCTTTCGGGGGTTACGAGAGACCCAGTACTTC; cdr3_aa: CASSFRGLRETQYF
v_call: TRBV5-1; d_call: .; j_call: TRBJ2-3; cdr3_length: 14; clone_size: .; cdr3_nt: TGCGCCAGCAGCAAGGGGTTTGGCACAGATACGCAGTATTTT; cdr3_aa: CASSKGFGTDTQYF
v_call: TRBV11-1; d_call: .; j_call: TRBJ1-1; cdr3_length: 15; clone_size: once; cdr3_nt: TGTGCCAGCAGCTCGGCCTCCCGAGGGCGTAATGAAGCTTTCTTT; cdr3_aa: CASSSASRGRNEAFF
v_call: TRBV4-1; d_call: .; j_call: TRBJ2-7; cdr3_length: 17; clone_size: .; cdr3_nt: TGCGCCAGCAGCCCATCGGCCGGGACGCCCGTATCCTACGAGCAGTACTTC; cdr3_aa: CASSPSAGTPVSYEQYF
v_call: TRBV11-2; d_call: .; j_call: TRBJ1-1; cdr3_length: 11; clone_size: .; cdr3_nt: TGTGCCAGCAGCCGAACTCTGGCAGCTTTCTTT; cdr3_aa: CASSRTLAAFF
v_call: TRBV5-6; d_call: .; j_call: TRBJ2-7; cdr3_length: 14; clone_size: .; cdr3_nt: TGTGCCAGCAGCCCCTGGACAGCAAGCTACGAGCAGTACTTC; cdr3_aa: CASSPWTASYEQYF
v_call: TRBV21-1; d_call: .; j_call: TRBJ2-1; cdr3_length: 16; clone_size: .; cdr3_nt: TGTGCCAGCAGCAAAGTTCCCGCAGGGAACGACAATGAGCAGTTCTTC; cdr3_aa: CASSKVPAGNDNEQFF
v_call: TRBV12-5; d_call: .; j_call: TRBJ1-1; cdr3_length: 13; clone_size: .; cdr3_nt: TGTGCTAGTGGTTTGGAGGAGAACACTGAAGCTTTCTTT; cdr3_aa: CASGLEENTEAFF
v_call: TRBV5-4; d_call: TRBD2; j_call: TRBJ2-1; cdr3_length: 17; clone_size: few; cdr3_nt: TGTGCCAGCAGCTTCGGACTAGCGACCCCCTCCTACAATGAGCAGTTCTTC; cdr3_aa: CASSFGLATPSYNEQFF
v_call: TRBV5-1; d_call: TRBD2; j_call: TRBJ2-3; cdr3_length: 14; clone_size: .; cdr3_nt: TGCGCCAGCAGCGACGGGGGAGGGACAGATACGCAGTATTTT; cdr3_aa: CASSDGGGTDTQYF
v_call: TRBV28; d_call: .; j_call: TRBJ1-2; cdr3_length: 10; clone_size: once; cdr3_nt: TGTGCCAGCGAGTCTGGTGGCTACACCTTC; cdr3_aa: CASESGGYTF
v_call: TRBV6-5; d_call: .; j_call: TRBJ1-1; cdr3_length: 15; clone_size: .; cdr3_nt: TGTGCCAGCCTTAAGTGGGGACACCGAACGCCTGAAGCTTTCTTT; cdr3_aa: CASLKWGHRTPEAFF
v_call: TRBV11-2; d_call: .; j_call: TRBJ2-5; cdr3_length: 16; clone_size: .; cdr3_nt: TGTGCCAGCAGCTTAGTCCCGGCAGGGTACCAAGAGACCCAGTACTTC; cdr3_aa: CASSLVPAGYQETQYF